The 9 T cell receptor beta chains listed next were all sequenced from one sample in a study of cytomegalovirus exposure and HLA in healthy donors. Amplification used 60 Vbeta primers and 13 Jbeta primers. TCRdb's copy holds only in-frame clones and misses some; the assay was immunoSEQ multiplex PCR. The data contain 150,000 to 200,000 clones, around three quarters of them seen just once; the ten biggest clones take up 1%. The sample taken for sequencing was PBMCs. These receptors came from a woman aged 40-49 years in good health and CMV-seronegative.

This chain uses TRBV5-1 with TRBJ1-2, with TRBD1 identical over 8 bases. Trimming at V came to 4 bases and at J to 0 bases, leaving 5 bases not matched to a gene. This CDR3 is 15 amino acids long. Germline lookup yields CDR1 SGHRS and CDR2 YFSETQ. The DNA of the CDR3 is TGCGCCAGCAGCCTCGACAGGGGCCCTAACTATGGCTACACCTTC. It is translated as CASSLDRGPNYGYTF.

This clone has only one observation. The chain recombines TRBV4-2 with TRBJ2-1; TRBD1 agrees at 10 bases. V dropped 1 base and J dropped 8; count of bases not matched to a gene: 8. The CDR3 is 16 amino acids. Germline values: CDR1 LGHNA, CDR2 YNFKEQ. CDR3 in amino acids: CASSQGGTGERDEQFF. For the CDR3, the DNA is TGTGCCAGCAGCCAAGGTGGGACAGGGGAAAGAGATGAGCAGTTCTTC.

J is TRBJ2-2 and V is TRBV6-1; D is ambiguous. The CDR3 contains 14 residues. V was pared by 8 bases and J by 1 base, with 11 bases between. Germline CDR1 reads MNHNS; CDR2 reads SASEGT. The CDR3 coding sequence is TGTGCCAGCTCCAAGTTAGTGAACACCGGGGAGCTGTTTTTT. This sequence encodes CASSKLVNTGELFF.

In this sample, this clone turned up once. This chain uses TRBV5-1 with TRBJ2-7; 16 positions agree with TRBD2. J gave up 3 bases and V 4 bases, and 10 bases lay outside the gene matches. This CDR3 contains 18 residues. The germline V gene has CDR1 SGHRS and CDR2 YFSETQ. CDR3 protein: CASSQTGTSGRASYEQYF. The CDR3 DNA sequence: TGCGCCAGCAGCCAGACCGGGACTAGCGGGAGGGCCAGCTACGAGCAGTACTTC. Combining the CDR3 with reference TRBV5-1 and TRBJ2-7 gives the whole variable domain KAGVTQTPRYLIKTRGQQVTLSCSPISGHRSVSWYQQTPGQGLQFLFEYFSETQRNKGNFPGRFSGRQFSNSRSEMNVSTLELGDSALYLCASSQTGTSGRASYEQYFGPGTRLTVT.

In this sample, this clone turned up once. V usage is TRBV28 and J usage is TRBJ2-3, with D uncertain. Germline V gives CDR1 MDHEN, CDR2 SYDVKM. The CDR3 loop spans 15 amino acids. Trimming stripped 7 bases from V and 6 bases from J, with 20 bases between. CDR3 DNA sequence: TGTGCCAGCACTAACAGTCCGGCTATAGTGGATACGCAGTATTTT. Amino acids: CASTNSPAIVDTQYF.

V usage is TRBV19 and J usage is TRBJ1-4; 10 bases are a match to TRBD1. J gave up 8 bases and V 6 bases, and 9 bases lay outside the gene matches. Germline values: CDR1 LNHDA, CDR2 SQIVND (reference sequence). The CDR3 sequence is 15 residues long. The CDR3 DNA follows: TGTGCCAGTAGGATGACAGGGGGCGCCGAGGAAAAACTGTTTTTT. It codes for CASRMTGGAEEKLFF.

The chain is built from TRBV7-9 and TRBJ2-5, with 8 nucleotides matching TRBD2. CDR1 SEHNR and CDR2 FQNEAQ come from the germline V gene (reference sequence). With 2 bases clipped from V and 1 base from J, the junction kept 6 bases outside the gene matches. The CDR3 has 16 amino acids. The CDR3 sequence is CASSLKMAGGQETQYF. Written as DNA, the CDR3 is TGTGCCAGCAGCTTAAAAATGGCGGGAGGCCAAGAGACCCAGTACTTC. Looking up the rest from reference TRBV7-9 and TRBJ2-5 gives the full variable domain: DTGVSQNPRHKITKRGQNVTFRCDPISEHNRLYWYRQTLGQGPEFLTYFQNEAQLEKSRLLSDRFSAERPKGSFSTLEIQRTEQGDSAMYLCASSLKMAGGQETQYFGPGTRLLVL.

This clone was detected a few times. The DNA of the CDR3 is TGTGCCTGGAGAGGCAGGGCCACCTACGAGCAGTACTTC. Translation: CAWRGRATYEQYF. V is TRBV30 and J is TRBJ2-7; weak D call: TRBD1 (5 bases). Trimming took 3 bases from V and 2 from J, leaving 11 bases between them. The CDR3 length is 13 residues. Looked up from germline, CDR1 is GTSNPN and CDR2 is SVGIG (reference sequence).

V is TRBV5-1 and J is TRBJ2-5; 11 bases line up with TRBD2. The CDR3 extends over 16 amino acids. Germline CDR1 and CDR2: SGHRS and YFSETQ. With 0 bases clipped from V and 5 bases from J, the junction kept 6 bases outside the gene matches. CDR3 sequence: CASSLAPLAGGETQYF. The CDR3 nucleotides read TGCGCCAGCAGCTTGGCCCCCCTAGCGGGAGGTGAGACCCAGTACTTC.